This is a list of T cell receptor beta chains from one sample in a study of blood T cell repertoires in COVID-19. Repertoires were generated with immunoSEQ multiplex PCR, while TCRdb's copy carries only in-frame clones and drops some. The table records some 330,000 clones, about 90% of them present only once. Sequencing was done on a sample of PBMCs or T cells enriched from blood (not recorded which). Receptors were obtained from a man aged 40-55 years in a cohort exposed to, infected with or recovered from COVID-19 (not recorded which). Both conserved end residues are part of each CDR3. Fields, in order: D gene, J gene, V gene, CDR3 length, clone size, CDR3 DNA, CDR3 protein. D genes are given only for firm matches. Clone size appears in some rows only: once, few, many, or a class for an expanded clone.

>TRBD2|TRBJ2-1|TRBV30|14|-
TGTGCCTGCCGGTCCGGGACTAGCGGGACCGAGCAGTTCTTC
CACRSGTSGTEQFF
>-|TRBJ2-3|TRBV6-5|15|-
TGTGCCAGCAGCCGGGCCCGGGGATCCACAGATACGCAGTATTTT
CASSRARGSTDTQYF
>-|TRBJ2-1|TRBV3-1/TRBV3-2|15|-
TGTGCCAGCAGCCAATTCCGACTAGGGTCAGGTGAGCAGTTCTTC
CASSQFRLGSGEQFF
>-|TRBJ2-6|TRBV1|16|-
TGCACCAGCAGCCAACCACAGGGAGCTGGGGCCAACGTCCTGACTTTC
CTSSQPQGAGANVLTF
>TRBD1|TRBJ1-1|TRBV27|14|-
TGTGCCAGCAGTTTGACAGGGGGCGCATCTGAAGCTTTCTTT
CASSLTGGASEAFF
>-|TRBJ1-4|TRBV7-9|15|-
TGTGCCAGCAGCTATCAGGCTGAGGGTAATGAAAAACTGTTTTTT
CASSYQAEGNEKLFF
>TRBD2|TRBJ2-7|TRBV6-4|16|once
TGTGCCAGCATTCCAACCCACGGGACTAGCGGGTACGAGCAGTACTTC
CASIPTHGTSGYEQYF
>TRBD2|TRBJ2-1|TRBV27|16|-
TGTGCCAGCAGTCCTCCTCTAGCGGGATCCTACAATGAGCAGTTCTTC
CASSPPLAGSYNEQFF
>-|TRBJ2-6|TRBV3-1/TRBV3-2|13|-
TGTGCCAGCAGCCCCAACTGGGCCAACGTCCTGACTTTC
CASSPNWANVLTF
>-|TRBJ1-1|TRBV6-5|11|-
TGTGCCAGCAGAGGACAAACTGAAGCTTTCTTT
CASRGQTEAFF
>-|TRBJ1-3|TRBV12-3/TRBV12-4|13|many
TGTGCCAGCAGACAGAGATCTGGAAACACCATATATTTT
CASRQRSGNTIYF
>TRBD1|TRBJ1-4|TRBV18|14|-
TGTGCCAGCTCGGAGGGGGCACCTAATGAAAAACTGTTTTTT
CASSEGAPNEKLFF
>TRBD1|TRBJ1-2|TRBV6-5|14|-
TGTGCCAGCAGTTCGCAGGGGGGCAAGTATGGCTACACCTTC
CASSSQGGKYGYTF